This T cell receptor beta chain was identified in a study of CD8 T cells in Susac syndrome (dated by TCRdb to the late 2010s). With respect to the entire study: Whether CD8+ T cell activation and differentiation in Susac syndrome was antigen driven was tested using repertoire sequencing.

RNA was extracted using the RNeasy kit, and roughly 0.5 to 1 microgram was reverse transcribed with random hexamers. The immunoSEQ multiplex PCR assay, covering 54 Vbeta and 13 Jbeta segments, was used to amplify TCR beta CDR3 regions. To correct PCR amplification bias, a synthetic template baseline was used for both primer optimization and computational correction. From the authors' description of their analysis: Reads were assigned to V, D and J genes according to IMGT and analyzed in immunoSEQ Analyzer, with only productive sequences retained. Clonality was computed as one minus Shannon entropy normalized by log2 of the number of productive unique sequences. Public and private clones were assessed among the 100 most prevalent clones of each patient and control. Clones were defined as Susac-specific if absent from the healthy and MS cohorts, from around 1,000 published viral clones and from other ImmuneACCESS disease sequences. TCRdb ran its own pipeline on the public reads, namely fastp trimming at Q25 and MiXCR clone calling, and kept in-frame beta chains. Rows merge per CDR3 protein into single entries with the most common DNA and genes. Clone size and V and J calls follow TCRdb, not the original study. The sample table holds around 180,000 distinct CDR3 sequences, of which approximately 96% were seen once. Of the sample, 0.093% is held by the ten largest clones.

Reading the germline V gene gives CDR1 MDHEN and CDR2 SYDVKM. There are 14 amino acids in the CDR3, from cysteine to phenylalanine inclusive. CDR3 DNA is the only sequence kept; it has 42 bases, read in frame from the first base. Relative to germline, V is 5 bases shorter and J is 5 bases shorter, with 13 bases between their ends. Peripheral blood CD8+ and CD4+ T cells from healthy donors, Susac syndrome patients and multiple sclerosis patients were profiled by high-throughput TCR beta sequencing. Treatment-naive patients with stable or active relapsing-remitting disease fulfilling revised McDonald criteria were used as multiple sclerosis controls. CD8+ TEMRA cells were enriched by FACS, while bulk CD8+ and CD4+ T cells were purified by magnetic negative isolation. Blood was collected in EDTA tubes and processed within 24 hours, with PBMCs isolated through density gradient centrifugation. PBMCs intended for TCR sequencing were frozen in liquid nitrogen and were later thawed in a 37 degrees C water bath. The sorted or isolated CD4+, CD8+ and CD8+ TEMRA cells reached a purity of at least 90%.

Results the study describes overall, beyond this receptor: The number of individuals in the TCR sequencing and HLA analysis was recognized as being relatively small.

A remark on this clonotype: Its target antigen remains unknown. No base quality information exists; no much larger clone differs at one position.

This TCR was recovered from a human donor with multiple sclerosis. Sequencing was carried out using CD4+ T cells from PBMCs. The sequence is built from TRBV28 and TRBJ1-3, with TRBD1 as a weak D call on 5 bases. The sequenced DNA is TGTGCCAGCAGTATGGGACGTACACGAAACACCATATATTTT. It translates to CASSMGRTRNTIYF.